The clone carrying this T cell receptor beta chain was observed at least ten times. This sample stems from a study of blood T cell repertoires in COVID-19. Study-level background: COVID-19 samples, acute and convalescent, were from the United States, Italy and Spain. Sources were T cells, B-cell-depleted T cells, or PBMCs; the material itself was cDNA or gDNA.

Looked up from germline, CDR1 is SEHNR and CDR2 is FQNEAQ (reference sequence). Trimming shortened V by 5 bases and J by 0 bases, and 5 bases separated the two germline ends. This CDR3 spans 13 amino acids. Study processing details: By means of reference gene primer amplification, nucleated cell counts were estimated. This table comes from immunoSEQ multiplex PCR, and its TCRdb copy is limited to in-frame clones, with some not included. The V and J calls and clone size were taken over from that table, and D and trimming were inferred from the DNA. This table holds approximately 90,000 clones, about 76% found once.

This clonotype was sampled from a human donor in a cohort sampled during active COVID-19. The specimen was peripheral blood. The chain has TRBV7-9 and TRBJ1-5; D unresolved. The CDR3 sequence: CASSRSSNQPQHF. Written as DNA, the CDR3 is TGTGCCAGCAGCCGTAGTAGCAATCAGCCCCAGCATTTT.